The clone carrying this T cell receptor (beta chain) was detected a few times. Its antigen is currently unknown. The study ran its PCR with 60 Vbeta and 13 Jbeta primers. The assay was immunoSEQ multiplex PCR, and TCRdb's table has in-frame clones only and misses some. The sample carries around 110,000 clones, roughly 68% recorded once. This sample is part of a study of cytomegalovirus exposure and HLA in healthy donors. General observations from the study: In the analysis, some V segments, TRBV6-2 and TRBV6-3 included, were excluded as indistinguishable. Usually a TCR sequence was rare, but some public TCRs were found in many donors.

Likely unrecorded immune exposures existed in these nominally healthy donors. Trimming shortened V by 9 bases and J by 2 bases, and 18 bases separated the two germline ends. Germline lookup yields CDR1 SGHDT and CDR2 YYEEEE. The CDR3 is 14 residues long. The sequenced sample consisted of PBMCs. The sequence was collected from a woman aged 25 to 39 in good health and CMV-seronegative. The chain recombines TRBV5-6 with TRBJ2-7, with D possibly being TRBD2 (6 bases). The CDR3 loop reads CATQLGGGTYEQYF. The DNA of the CDR3 is TGTGCCACACAACTGGGAGGCGGAACCTACGAGCAGTACTTC. Based on the CDR3 plus reference TRBV5-6 and TRBJ2-7, the full variable domain is DAGVTQSPTHLIKTRGQQVTLRCSPKSGHDTVSWYQQALGQGPQFIFQYYEEEERQRGNFPDRFSGHQFPNYSSELNVNALLLGDSALYLCATQLGGGTYEQYFGPGTRLTVT.